Sequencing of this T cell receptor (beta chain) was carried out in a study of cytomegalovirus exposure and HLA in healthy donors. Study-level points and caveats: Later analysis identified a missense DCLRE1C variant that was linked to TCR beta V- and J-gene trimming. In vitro assays verified that a few CMV-associated chains recognized CMV antigens specifically. An Asian-associated ancestry cluster reportedly showed fewer N-insertions than the approximately 600-donor mean in a later analysis.

V shed 3 bases and J 6 bases; nucleotides not matched to a gene: 8. This CDR3 region has 15 residues. CDR1 SGHTA and CDR2 FQGTGA come from the germline V gene. PCR employed 60 Vbeta and 13 Jbeta primers. TCRdb's table, derived via immunoSEQ multiplex PCR, lists solely in-frame clones and lacks some. The data show about 130,000 clones, about 82% seen once. In the case of this clone: The antigen is not known.

Specimen: PBMCs. This chain uses TRBV7-3 with TRBJ2-3; TRBD2 matches 8 bases. This clonotype originated in a man aged 50 to 59 in good health and CMV-seronegative. The CDR3 sequence: CASSFKSGGRDTQYF. CDR3 bases: TGTGCCAGCAGCTTTAAGAGCGGGGGCCGCGATACGCAGTATTTT.